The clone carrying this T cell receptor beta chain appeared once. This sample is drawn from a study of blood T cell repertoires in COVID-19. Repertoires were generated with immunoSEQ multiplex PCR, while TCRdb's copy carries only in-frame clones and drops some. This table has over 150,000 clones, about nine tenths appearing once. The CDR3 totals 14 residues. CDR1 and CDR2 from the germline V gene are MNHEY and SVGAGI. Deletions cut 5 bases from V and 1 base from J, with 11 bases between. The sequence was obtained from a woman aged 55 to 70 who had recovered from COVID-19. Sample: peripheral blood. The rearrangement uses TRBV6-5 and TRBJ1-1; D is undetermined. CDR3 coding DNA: TGTGCCAGCAGTATAGATCCCGCGAACACTGAAGCTTTCTTT. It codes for CASSIDPANTEAFF.